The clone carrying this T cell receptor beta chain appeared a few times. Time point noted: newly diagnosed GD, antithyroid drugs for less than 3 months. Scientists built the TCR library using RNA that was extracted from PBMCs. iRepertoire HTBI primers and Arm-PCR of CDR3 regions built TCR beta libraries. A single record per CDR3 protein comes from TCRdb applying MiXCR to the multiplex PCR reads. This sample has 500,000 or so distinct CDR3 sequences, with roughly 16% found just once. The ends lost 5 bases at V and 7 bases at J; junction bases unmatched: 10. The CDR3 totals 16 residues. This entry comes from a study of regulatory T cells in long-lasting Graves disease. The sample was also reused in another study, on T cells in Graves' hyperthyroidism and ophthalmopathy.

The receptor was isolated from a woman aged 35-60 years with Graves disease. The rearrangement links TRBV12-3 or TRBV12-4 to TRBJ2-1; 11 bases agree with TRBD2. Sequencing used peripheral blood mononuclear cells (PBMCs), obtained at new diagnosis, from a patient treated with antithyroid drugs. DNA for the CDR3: TGTGCCAGCAGTACAATTAGCGGGGGGGCAGGAAATGAGCAGTTCTTC. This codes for CASSTISGGAGNEQFF.